The next 24 T cell receptor beta chains were all read from a single sample in a study of tissue T cells after allogeneic stem cell transplantation. Clones were read by immunoSEQ multiplex PCR, and TCRdb kept only the in-frame ones, dropping some. The data contain over 40,000 clones, about three quarters of them singletons. Sample: sorted cells pooled from one or two spleens. The receptors derive from a pool of C57BL/6 mice in good health.

Note on this clone: Genes and germline come from the mouse. The CDR3 end lies 1 residue beyond the end of the read and is filled in from the germline J gene. This chain uses TRBV13-2 with TRBJ1-1; D ambiguous. CDR3 length equals 14 residues. V was trimmed by 0 bases and J by 1 base, leaving 7 bases between them. The germline V gene encodes CDR1 NNHNN and CDR2 SYGAGS (reference sequence). The CDR3 protein is CASGDEGGNTEVFF. The DNA read from the CDR3 is TGTGCCAGCGGTGATGAAGGAGGGAACACAGAAGTCTTC.

Turning to this clone: The gene names here belong to mouse. The read falls 1 residue short of the CDR3 end, and the missing part is taken from the germline J gene. The chain carries TRBV15 and TRBJ2-4, with 9 bases identical to TRBD1. The ends lost 6 bases at V and 3 bases at J; junction bases unmatched: 1. Germline lookup yields CDR1 SGHND and CDR2 FRSKSL. The CDR3 contains 13 residues. This CDR3 reads CASRDRGQNTLYF. CDR3 bases read: TGTGCCAGCAGGGACAGGGGACAAAACACCTTGTAC. Together with reference TRBV15 and TRBJ2-4, the CDR3 gives the full variable domain: DAGVTQTPRHEVAEKGQTIILKCEPVSGHNDLFWYRQTKIQGLELLSYFRSKSLMEDGGAFKDRFKAEMLNSSFSTLKIQPTEPKDSAVYLCASRDRGQNTLYFGAGTRLSVL.

Concerning this clone itself: These gene names are mouse names. The sequenced fragment ends 1 residue before the CDR3 boundary, so the rest is inferred from the germline J gene. The rearrangement joins TRBV16 to TRBJ2-5; 9 nucleotides align to TRBD1. The ends lost 5 bases at V and 6 bases at J; junction bases unmatched: 9. The germline V gene has CDR1 SGHSA and CDR2 FRNQAP. The CDR3 length is 15 residues. CDR3: CASSLRDRERDTQYF. The DNA read from the CDR3 is TGTGCAAGCAGCCTCCGGGACAGGGAACGGGACACCCAGTAC.

Worth noting for this clone: Mouse germline and gene names are used. Sequencing ends 1 residue short of the CDR3 end; the germline J gene provides the rest. The chain carries TRBV24 and TRBJ2-5; D unclear. Trimming left V 3 bases short and J 2 bases short, with 3 bases between. Germline CDR1 reads KGHTA; CDR2 reads FRNEEI. This CDR3 is built from 12 residues. Partial CDR3 DNA: TGTGCCAGCAGTCTCCTCCAAGACACCCAGTAC. It is translated as CASSLLQDTQY. The full CDR3 protein reads CASSLLQDTQYF.

This clone was seen a few times. Mouse names are used for the genes. The part of the CDR3 DNA that was read is TGTGCCAGCAGTCTGGGACAAGAACAGTAC. Its translation is CASSLGQEQY. The full-length CDR3 reads as CASSLGQEQYF. The chain recombines TRBV26 with TRBJ2-7; TRBD1 might be the D (5 bases). The CDR3 end lies 1 residue beyond the end of the read and is filled in from the germline J gene. This CDR3 has 11 amino acids. The V gene's germline CDR1 is KGHPV and CDR2 FQNQEV (reference sequence). Trimming pared 2 bases from V and 7 bases from J, leaving 6 bases between.

With respect to this clone: Mouse names are used for the genes. CDR3: CASSQTENTGQLYF. The CDR3 bases that were read are TGTGCCAGCAGCCAGACAGAAAACACCGGGCAGCTCTAC. V gene TRBV2 combines with J gene TRBJ2-2; TRBD1 is a possible D gene (5 bases). The read halts 1 residue ahead of the CDR3 end, with the missing end drawn from the germline J gene. V lost 3 bases and J 1 base, leaving 6 bases between the germline ends. The CDR3 is made up of 14 amino acids. The germline gives CDR1 LGHNA, CDR2 YSYQKL.

This clone was seen a few times. Here the gene names and germline are mouse. The read is 1 residue too short to cover the CDR3 end, so that end is filled in from the germline J gene. The J gene is TRBJ1-4, the V gene TRBV31, with D uncertain. Germline CDR1 is GKSSPN and CDR2 is SITVG. CDR3 length: 14 amino acids. V was clipped by 3 bases and J by 0 bases, with 8 bases between them. The chain's CDR3 is CAWSPTISNERLFF. Partial CDR3 DNA: TGTGCCTGGAGCCCGACAATTTCCAACGAAAGATTATTT.

Of note for this clone: Gene names are mouse gene names. The observed sequence ends 1 residue before the CDR3 terminus, with the missing tail filled in from the germline J gene. This sequence joins TRBV1 and TRBJ2-5, with 10 bases matching TRBD1. The germline CDR1 and CDR2 sequences are NSQYPW and LRSPGD (reference sequence). The CDR3 is made up of 15 amino acids. The ends lost 0 bases at V and 5 bases at J; junction bases unmatched: 2. CDR3 sequence: CTCSADDRGPDTQYF. Partial CDR3 DNA: TGCACCTGCAGTGCAGACGACAGGGGGCCAGACACCCAGTAC. Filled out from reference TRBV1 and TRBJ2-5, the complete variable domain reads VTLLEQNPRWRLVPRGQAVNLRCILKNSQYPWMSWYQQDLQKQLQWLFTLRSPGDKEVKSLPGADYLATRVTDTELRLQVANMSQGRTLYCTCSADDRGPDTQYFGPGTRLLVL.

To note about this clone: The gene names here belong to mouse. The CDR3 end lies 1 residue beyond the end of the read and is filled in from the germline J gene. The V and J genes are TRBV13-3 and TRBJ2-4; TRBD2 agrees at 11 bases. J lost 0 bases, V lost 6 bases, and 3 bases had no gene match. CDR1 and CDR2 from the germline V gene are NNHDY and SYVADS. The length of the CDR3 is 15 residues. The sequenced part of the CDR3 DNA is TGTGCCAGCAAGGGACTGGGGGCTAGTCAAAACACCTTGTAC. This translates into CASKGLGASQNTLY. The whole CDR3 sequence is CASKGLGASQNTLYF.

As regards this clone: Genes here carry mouse names. Read sequence stops 1 residue before the CDR3 end, and the germline J gene provides the missing end. This rearrangement joins TRBV13-1 to TRBJ2-2; weak D call: TRBD1 (5 bases). The V gene's germline CDR1 is NSHNY and CDR2 SYGAGN. This CDR3 is built from 14 residues. V lost 5 bases and J 0 bases, leaving 8 bases between the germline ends. The part of the CDR3 DNA that was read is TGTGCCAGCAGAGACAGCGCAAACACCGGGCAGCTCTAC. Its protein product is CASRDSANTGQLY. The entire CDR3 protein is CASRDSANTGQLYF.

Turning to this clone: Each gene name is a mouse one. The CDR3 is cut off 1 residue early in the read; its end comes from the germline J gene. This sequence joins TRBV16 and TRBJ2-3; 8 positions match TRBD2. This CDR3 is built from 15 residues. V shed 6 bases, J shed 0 bases, and the junction held 5 bases outside the gene matches. Germline loops: CDR1 SGHSA, CDR2 FRNQAP. Partial CDR3 DNA: TGTGCAAGCAGAGTGGGGGGGTCTAGTGCAGAAACGCTGTAT. Translating it yields CASRVGGSSAETLY. The whole CDR3 protein reads CASRVGGSSAETLYF.

On this clone itself: Any gene name here is a mouse gene name. The CDR3 loop is CASSRDNYEQYF. The part of the CDR3 DNA that was read is TGTGCCAGCAGCCGAGACAATTATGAACAGTAC. V gene TRBV2 combines with J gene TRBJ2-7; the D is unclear. The sequenced fragment ends 1 residue before the CDR3 boundary, so the rest is inferred from the germline J gene. This CDR3 has 12 residues. The V end was cut by 4 bases, the J end by 4 bases, with 8 bases between. Germline V lookup: CDR1 LGHNA, CDR2 YSYQKL.

As for this clone: The gene symbols are mouse symbols. Coverage ceases 1 residue before the CDR3 finishes, and the germline J gene fills in the end. V is TRBV13-2 and J is TRBJ1-2; 8 bases align to TRBD1. The V and J ends lost 4 bases and 4 bases, in that order; junction bases with no gene match: 6. Germline values: CDR1 NNHNN, CDR2 SYGAGS (reference sequence). The CDR3 runs to 14 residues. The chain's CDR3 is CASGPGQGGSDYTF. CDR3 bases read: TGTGCCAGCGGTCCAGGACAGGGCGGCTCCGACTACACC.

As concerns this clone: Gene names and germline match the mouse. Sequencing ends 1 residue short of the CDR3 end; the germline J gene provides the rest. The V call is TRBV1, the J call TRBJ2-4, with D perhaps TRBD2 (6 bases). The CDR3 extends over 16 amino acids. Trimming cost V 0 bases and J 0 bases, with 10 bases left between them. Looked up from germline, CDR1 is NSQYPW and CDR2 is LRSPGD (reference sequence). CDR3 loop: CTCSADTLGSQNTLYF. The part of the CDR3 DNA that was read is TGCACCTGCAGTGCAGATACGCTGGGGAGTCAAAACACCTTGTAC.

Points on this clone: The genes and germline here are from mouse. The CDR3 is cut off 1 residue early in the read; its end comes from the germline J gene. The chain links TRBV31 to TRBJ2-5; 10 nucleotides agree with TRBD2. Germline V CDR1 and CDR2: GKSSPN, SITVG. CDR3 length: 15 residues. The J segment lost 6 bases and the V segment lost 1 base, leaving 7 bases of the junction unmatched. The CDR3 DNA, read in part, is TGTGCCTGGAGTCGAACTGGGGGGGAAGGGGACACCCAGTAC. Its protein is CAWSRTGGEGDTQY. The full CDR3 protein is CAWSRTGGEGDTQYF.

Concerning this clone itself: Gene labels here are mouse ones. The read is 1 residue too short to cover the CDR3 end, so that end is filled in from the germline J gene. The same CDR3 arises from other DNA sequences in this sample as well. The chain combines TRBV15 with TRBJ2-3, with 10 bases matching TRBD2. Germline CDR1 reads SGHND; CDR2 reads FRSKSL. This CDR3 is built from 15 residues. V shed 5 bases and J 4 bases; nucleotides not matched to a gene: 6. This CDR3 is CASSLGGRMTETLYF. The CDR3 bases that were read are TGTGCCAGCAGTCTGGGGGGGCGCATGACAGAAACGCTGTAT.

Points on this clone: These gene names are mouse names. Sequencing ends 1 residue short of the CDR3 end; the germline J gene provides the rest. V is TRBV20 and J is TRBJ2-1; D might be TRBD2 (6 bases). The V end was cut by 5 bases, the J end by 2 bases, with 10 bases between. Germline V gene sequence: CDR1 GFQATS, CDR2 STVNSAI. The CDR3 length is 13 residues. The DNA read from the CDR3 is TGTGGTGCTCCCCGGGGGGACTATGCTGAGCAGTTC. It translates to CGAPRGDYAEQF. The entire CDR3 protein is CGAPRGDYAEQFF.

With respect to this clone: The genes and germline here are from mouse. The read finishes 1 residue shy of the CDR3 end, and the germline J gene is used to complete it. The rearrangement links TRBV3 to TRBJ2-5, with 7 bases fitting TRBD1. With V trimmed by 4 bases and J by 3 bases, 1 base remained unmatched. The germline CDR1 and CDR2 sequences are SNHLY and FYNGKV (reference sequence). CDR3 size: 13 residues. CDR3 in amino acids: CASSSDRQDTQYF. The part of the CDR3 DNA that was read is TGTGCCAGCAGCTCGGACAGGCAAGACACCCAGTAC. The variable domain in full, completed from reference TRBV3 and TRBJ2-5, reads GPKVLQIPSHQIIDMGQMVTLNCDPVSNHLYFYWYKQILGQQMEFLVNFYNGKVMEKSKLFKDQFSVERPDGSYFTLKIQPTALEDSAVYFCASSSDRQDTQYFGPGTRLLVL.

Comment on this clone: Gene labels here are mouse ones. The CDR3 extends 1 residue past the end of the read, so its final part is completed from the germline J gene. This chain connects TRBV13-2 to TRBJ1-3, with 8 positions matching TRBD1. V gave up 5 bases and J gave up 3 bases; unmatched junction bases: 4. The CDR3 runs 14 residues. Germline V gene lookup returns CDR1 NNHNN and CDR2 SYGAGS (reference sequence). The covered CDR3 bases are TGTGCCAGCGGGGACAGGGAGGGTGGAAATACGCTCTAT. It yields the protein CASGDREGGNTLY. The whole CDR3 sequence reads CASGDREGGNTLYF.

With respect to this clone: Gene names follow the mouse nomenclature. The read is 1 residue too short to cover the CDR3 end, so that end is filled in from the germline J gene. The rearrangement joins TRBV2 to TRBJ1-1; D not resolved. The CDR3 sequence is 14 residues long. CDR1 is LGHNA, CDR2 YSYQKL, per germline. Trimming took 0 bases from V and 1 from J, leaving 6 bases between them. The CDR3 protein is CASSQERQNTEVFF. CDR3 DNA, as far as it was read: TGTGCCAGCAGCCAAGAAAGGCAAAACACAGAAGTCTTC.

A note on this clone: All gene names here are mouse names. The CDR3 is cut off 1 residue early in the read; its end comes from the germline J gene. This chain joins TRBV13-2 and TRBJ2-1; 10 bases are shared with TRBD1. The V segment lost 0 bases and the J segment 4 bases; nucleotides outside the gene matches: 4. The length of the CDR3 is 16 residues. CDR1 and CDR2 from the germline V gene are NNHNN and SYGAGS (reference sequence). CDR3 bases read: TGTGCCAGCGGTGATGCGCGGGGACAGGGGTATGCTGAGCAGTTC. Translating gives CASGDARGQGYAEQF. The whole CDR3 protein is CASGDARGQGYAEQFF.

Concerning this clone: Gene names denote mouse genes. The observed sequence ends 1 residue before the CDR3 terminus, with the missing tail filled in from the germline J gene. The J gene is TRBJ1-5, the V gene TRBV13-3; TRBD1 might be the D (5 bases). CDR1 is NNHDY, CDR2 SYVADS, per germline. V lost 1 base and J 3 bases, leaving 11 bases between the germline ends. The CDR3 has 15 amino acids. CDR3 DNA, as far as it was read: TGTGCCAGCAGTGATTGGGGAAGGGGCAACCAGGCTCCGCTT. It is translated as CASSDWGRGNQAPL. The full CDR3 is CASSDWGRGNQAPLF.

With regard to this clone: Gene names refer to mouse genes. The read gets to within 1 residue of the CDR3 end, and the germline J gene fills in the rest. The rearrangement joins TRBV2 to TRBJ1-2; D is unresolved. Germline CDR1 and CDR2: LGHNA and YSYQKL. The V and J ends lost 0 bases and 0 bases respectively, with 8 bases between them. This CDR3 region has 15 residues. The sequenced part of the CDR3 DNA is TGTGCCAGCAGCCAAGATGGCAGTGCAAACTCCGACTACACC. Translation: CASSQDGSANSDYT. The CDR3 in its entirety is CASSQDGSANSDYTF.

On this clone: Each gene name is a mouse one. The CDR3 goes on 1 residue after the read ends, and that part is filled in from the germline J gene. The V call is TRBV13-2, the J call TRBJ1-3; D gene ambiguous. The CDR3 contains 15 residues. Germline assignment: CDR1 NNHNN and CDR2 SYGAGS (reference sequence). Deletions cut 0 bases from V and 0 bases from J, with 7 bases between. Incomplete CDR3 DNA: TGTGCCAGCGGTGATGCTAAATATTCTGGAAATACGCTCTAT. It specifies CASGDAKYSGNTLY. The entire CDR3 sequence reads CASGDAKYSGNTLYF.